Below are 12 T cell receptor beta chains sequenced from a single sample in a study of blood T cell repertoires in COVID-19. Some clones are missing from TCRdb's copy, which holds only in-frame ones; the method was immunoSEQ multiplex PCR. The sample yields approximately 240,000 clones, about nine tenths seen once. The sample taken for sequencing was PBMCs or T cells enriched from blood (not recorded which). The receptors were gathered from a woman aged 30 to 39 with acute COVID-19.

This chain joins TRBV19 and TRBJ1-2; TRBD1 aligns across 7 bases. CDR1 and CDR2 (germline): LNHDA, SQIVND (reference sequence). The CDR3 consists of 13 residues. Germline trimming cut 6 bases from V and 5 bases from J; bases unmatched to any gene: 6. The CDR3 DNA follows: TGTGCCAGTAGCAAACAGGGGATGTATGGCTACACCTTC. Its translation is CASSKQGMYGYTF.

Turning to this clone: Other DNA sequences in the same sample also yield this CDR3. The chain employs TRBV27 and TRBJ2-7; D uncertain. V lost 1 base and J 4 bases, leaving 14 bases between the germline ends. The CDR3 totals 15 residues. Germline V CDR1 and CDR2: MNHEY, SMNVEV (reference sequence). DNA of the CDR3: TGTGCCAGCAGTTTATTCGGCGGTTCTGGGTACGAGCAGTACTTC. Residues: CASSLFGGSGYEQYF.

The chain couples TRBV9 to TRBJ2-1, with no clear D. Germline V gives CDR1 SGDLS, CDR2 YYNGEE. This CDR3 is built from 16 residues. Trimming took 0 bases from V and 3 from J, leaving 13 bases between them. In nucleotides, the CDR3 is TGTGCCAGCAGCGTAGCTATGCTTCAGGACTACAATGAGCAGTTCTTC. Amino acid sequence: CASSVAMLQDYNEQFF.

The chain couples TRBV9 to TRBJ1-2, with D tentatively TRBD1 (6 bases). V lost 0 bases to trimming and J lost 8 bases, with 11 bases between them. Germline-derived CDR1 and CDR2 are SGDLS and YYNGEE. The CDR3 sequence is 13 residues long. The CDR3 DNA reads TGTGCCAGCAGCGTAGACGAGACAGGAGGCTACACCTTC. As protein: CASSVDETGGYTF.

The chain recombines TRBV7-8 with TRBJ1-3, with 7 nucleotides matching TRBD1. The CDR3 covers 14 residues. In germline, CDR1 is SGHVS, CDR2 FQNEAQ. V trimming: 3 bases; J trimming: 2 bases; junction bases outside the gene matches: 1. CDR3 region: CASSLGTAGNTIYF. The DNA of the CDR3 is TGTGCCAGCAGCTTGGGGACAGCTGGAAACACCATATATTTT.

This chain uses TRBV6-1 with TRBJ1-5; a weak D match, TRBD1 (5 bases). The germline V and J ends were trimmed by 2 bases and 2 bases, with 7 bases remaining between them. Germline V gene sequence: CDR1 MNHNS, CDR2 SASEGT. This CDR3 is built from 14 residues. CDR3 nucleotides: TGTGCCAGCAGTGAACTAGGGGGCAATCAGCCCCAGCATTTT. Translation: CASSELGGNQPQHF.

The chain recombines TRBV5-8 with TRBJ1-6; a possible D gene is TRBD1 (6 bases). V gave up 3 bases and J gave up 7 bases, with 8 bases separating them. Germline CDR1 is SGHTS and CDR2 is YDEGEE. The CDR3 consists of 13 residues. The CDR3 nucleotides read TGTGCCAGCAGCTACACAGGGAATTCACCCCTCCACTTT. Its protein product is CASSYTGNSPLHF.

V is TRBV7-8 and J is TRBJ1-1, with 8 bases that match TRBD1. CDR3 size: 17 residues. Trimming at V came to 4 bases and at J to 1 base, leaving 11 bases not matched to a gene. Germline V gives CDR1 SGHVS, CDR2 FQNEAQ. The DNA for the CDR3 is TGTGCCAGCAGCTCACATACAGGGGGAACCGCGAACACTGAAGCTTTCTTT. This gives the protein CASSSHTGGTANTEAFF.

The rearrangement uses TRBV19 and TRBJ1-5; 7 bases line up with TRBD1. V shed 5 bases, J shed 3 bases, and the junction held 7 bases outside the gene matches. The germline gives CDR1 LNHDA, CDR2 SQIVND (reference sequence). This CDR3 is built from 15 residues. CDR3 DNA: TGTGCCAGTAGTTCAGGGACAGTCTCCAATCAGCCCCAGCATTTT. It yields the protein CASSSGTVSNQPQHF. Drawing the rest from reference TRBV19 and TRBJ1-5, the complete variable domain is DGGITQSPKYLFRKEGQNVTLSCEQNLNHDAMYWYRQDPGQGLRLIYYSQIVNDFQKGDIAEGYSVSREKKESFPLTVTSAQKNPTAFYLCASSSGTVSNQPQHFGDGTRLSIL.

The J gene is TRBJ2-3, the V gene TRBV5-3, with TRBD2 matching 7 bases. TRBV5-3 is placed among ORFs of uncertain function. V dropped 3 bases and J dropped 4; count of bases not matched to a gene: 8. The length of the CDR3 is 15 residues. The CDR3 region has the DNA TGTGCCAGAAGCTCCCGGGACTACCTGCCAGATACGCAGTATTTT. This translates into CARSSRDYLPDTQYF.

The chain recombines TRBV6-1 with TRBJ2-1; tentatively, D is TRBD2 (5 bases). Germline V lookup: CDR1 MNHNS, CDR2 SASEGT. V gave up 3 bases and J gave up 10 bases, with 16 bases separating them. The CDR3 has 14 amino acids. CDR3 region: CASSDPAGGREQFF. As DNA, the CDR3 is TGTGCCAGCAGTGATCCGGCAGGCGGGCGGGAGCAGTTCTTC.

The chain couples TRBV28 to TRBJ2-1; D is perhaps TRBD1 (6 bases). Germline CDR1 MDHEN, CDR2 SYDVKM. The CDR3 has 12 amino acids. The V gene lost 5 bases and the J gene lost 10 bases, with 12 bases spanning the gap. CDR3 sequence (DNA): TGTGCCAGCAGTAAAGACACAGGGGAGCAGTTCTTC. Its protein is CASSKDTGEQFF.